These 24 T cell receptor beta chains share one sample of origin, sequenced in a study of shared clonotypes between healthy human individuals. The data were produced by immunoSEQ multiplex PCR, yet TCRdb's version contains in-frame clones alone and is incomplete. Found here are a few million clones, approximately 96% of them singletons; the top ten hold approximately 0.13%. The sequenced material came from naive CD4+ T cells sorted from blood. This sample's subset: CD45RA+ positively selected. Source of these receptors: a young man in good health.

The chain combines TRBV7-2 with TRBJ2-3, with 12 bases lining up with TRBD2. Germline lookup yields CDR1 SGHTA and CDR2 FQGNSA. This CDR3 comprises 17 residues. With 5 bases clipped from V and 1 base from J, the junction kept 7 bases outside the gene matches. The DNA of the CDR3 is TGTGCCAGCAGCCGATGGACTAGCGGGACCGGCACAGATACGCAGTATTTT. As protein: CASSRWTSGTGTDTQYF.

This chain connects TRBV2 to TRBJ1-1; D is ambiguous. Per germline, CDR1 SNHLY and CDR2 FYNNEI. The CDR3 loop spans 15 amino acids. Trimming stripped 4 bases from V and 2 bases from J, with 14 bases between. The DNA of the CDR3 is TGTGCCAGCAGTGGGCTAAGACCGTCAAACACTGAAGCTTTCTTT. Translation: CASSGLRPSNTEAFF.

This sequence joins TRBV15 and TRBJ2-3; 10 nucleotides align to TRBD1. CDR3 length: 17 amino acids. Trimming took 3 bases from V and 5 from J; bases not matched to a gene: 11. Germline CDR1 and CDR2: LNHNV and YYDKDF (reference sequence). CDR3 nucleotides: TGTGCCACCAGCAGGGCTTTAGACAGGGGGCGGGGAGATACGCAGTATTTT. Encoded protein: CATSRALDRGRGDTQYF.

The V gene is TRBV10-3, the J gene TRBJ2-2; D uncertain. Per the germline V gene, CDR1 is ENHRY and CDR2 is SYGVKD. This CDR3 spans 14 amino acids. Trimming stripped 3 bases from V and 2 bases from J, with 7 bases between. The CDR3 DNA is TGTGCCATCAGTGAAGGGCTAAACACCGGGGAGCTGTTTTTT. This translates into CAISEGLNTGELFF.

The chain employs TRBV5-6 and TRBJ1-3; maybe TRBD1 (5 bases). The CDR3 extends over 14 amino acids. The germline V and J ends were trimmed by 0 bases and 3 bases, with 7 bases remaining between them. Germline V gene lookup returns CDR1 SGHDT and CDR2 YYEEEE. CDR3 DNA: TGTGCCAGCAGCTTGGAGGGGTTTGGAAACACCATATATTTT. Residues: CASSLEGFGNTIYF.

J is TRBJ2-7 and V is TRBV6-5; D is unresolved. The CDR3 has 15 amino acids. Trimming removed 3 bases from V and 7 bases from J, with 19 bases in between. CDR1 and CDR2 (germline): MNHEY, SVGAGI. Here the CDR3 DNA reads TGTGCCAGCAGTTATTACCGGAGTAGGGCGAGGGAGCAGTACTTC. It encodes CASSYYRSRAREQYF.

The chain links TRBV6-5 to TRBJ2-3; TRBD1 agrees at 8 bases. CDR1 and CDR2 from the germline V gene are MNHEY and SVGAGI. V lost 6 bases and J lost 2; bases outside the gene matches: 7. CDR3 length: 15 residues. The CDR3 protein is CASRVGTGLTDTQYF. In DNA, the CDR3 is TGTGCCAGCAGGGTCGGGACAGGACTCACAGATACGCAGTATTTT.

This chain links TRBV14 with TRBJ1-2; D is perhaps TRBD1 (6 bases). The CDR3 consists of 13 residues. Trimming shortened V by 1 base and J by 10 bases, and 13 bases separated the two germline ends. Germline V gene lookup returns CDR1 SGHDN and CDR2 FVKESK. CDR3 bases: TGTGCCAGCAGCCAAGCCGCAGGGGCGGCCTACACCTTC. Its protein product is CASSQAAGAAYTF.

The genes are TRBV6-1 and TRBJ2-1; 8 nucleotides match TRBD1. Germline V gene data show CDR1 as MNHNS and CDR2 as SASEGT. This CDR3 region has 13 residues. Losses at the gene ends were 3 bases for V and 8 bases for J; bases not matched to a gene: 3. In DNA form, the CDR3 reads TGTGCCAGCAGTGACAGGGGGCGCGATGAGCAGTTCTTC. It codes for CASSDRGRDEQFF.

V is TRBV11-2 and J is TRBJ2-5; D remains unclear. Per germline, CDR1 SGHAT and CDR2 FQNNGV. CDR3 length equals 14 residues. Trimming left V 5 bases short and J 4 bases short, with 14 bases between. CDR3 sequence reads: CASSRLPSGETQYF. The CDR3 coding sequence is TGTGCCAGCAGCCGCTTGCCCTCGGGAGAGACCCAGTACTTC.

The chain combines TRBV30 with TRBJ1-2; no clear D gene. This CDR3 contains 11 residues. Trimming stripped 8 bases from V and 0 bases from J, with 7 bases between. The germline CDR1 and CDR2 sequences are GTSNPN and SVGIG (reference sequence). The CDR3 region is CATGPNYGYTF. CDR3 nucleotides: TGTGCCACCGGACCTAACTATGGCTACACCTTC.

The chain couples TRBV12-5 to TRBJ2-7; TRBD2 matches 10 bases. The CDR3 covers 18 residues. The junction had 10 bases not matched to a gene; V was cut back by 0 bases and J by 2 bases. Germline assignment: CDR1 LGHNT and CDR2 FRNRAP. In nucleotides, the CDR3 is TGTGCTAGTGGTTTGGTAGCGAAAGGAGGACTAGCGGCCTACGAGCAGTACTTC. Its translation: CASGLVAKGGLAAYEQYF.

Only one count was recorded for this clone. This chain joins TRBV7-2 and TRBJ2-1; D gene uncertain. V gave up 2 bases and J gave up 7 bases, with 21 bases separating them. The CDR3 is 17 residues long. Germline V lookup: CDR1 SGHTA, CDR2 FQGNSA. The CDR3 region has the DNA TGTGCCAGCAGCTTAATCATTACTACCCCGGGCGGTAATGAGCAGTTCTTC. It codes for CASSLIITTPGGNEQFF. Using reference TRBV7-2 and TRBJ2-1 for the parts outside the CDR3, the full variable domain is GAGVSQSPSNKVTEKGKDVELRCDPISGHTALYWYRQSLGQGLEFLIYFQGNSAPDKSGLPSDRFSAERTGGSVSTLTIQRTQQEDSAVYLCASSLIITTPGGNEQFFGPGTRLTVL.

This clone showed up just once. In the same sample, other DNA sequences code for this CDR3. The J gene is TRBJ1-5, the V gene TRBV27; D unresolved. V lost 2 bases, J lost 3 bases, and 8 bases lay in between. This CDR3 has 14 amino acids. Germline CDR1 MNHEY, CDR2 SMNVEV (reference sequence). The DNA for the CDR3 is TGTGCCAGCAGTTTAGTCGGTAACAATCAGCCCCAGCATTTT. This translates into CASSLVGNNQPQHF.

This chain's CDR3 is CATLDRDTDTEAFF. CDR3 DNA sequence: TGTGCCACACTCGACAGGGATACGGACACTGAAGCTTTCTTT. The rearrangement links TRBV19 to TRBJ1-1; 7 bases align to TRBD1. Per the germline V gene, CDR1 is LNHDA and CDR2 is SQIVND (reference sequence). Trimming took 10 bases from V and 3 from J; bases not matched to a gene: 11. The CDR3 is 14 amino acids.

The chain links TRBV20-1 to TRBJ1-4, with a possible D match to TRBD1 (6 bases). The CDR3 contains 11 residues. CDR1 is DFQATT, CDR2 SNEGSKA, per germline (reference sequence). This CDR3 is CGTPTNEKLFF. The CDR3 DNA reads TGCGGGACACCAACTAATGAAAAACTGTTTTTT.

The V call is TRBV5-1, the J call TRBJ1-2, with 8 bases aligning to TRBD1. The length of the CDR3 is 15 residues. Germline CDR1 is SGHRS and CDR2 is YFSETQ. J lost 2 bases, V lost 4 bases, and 7 bases had no gene match. As DNA, the CDR3 is TGCGCCAGCAGCCCGGGACAGGTGATAAACTATGGCTACACCTTC. Translated, it gives CASSPGQVINYGYTF.

J is TRBJ2-3 and V is TRBV5-1; D not resolved. V shed 8 bases and J shed 1 base, with 14 bases lying between them. The CDR3 runs to 14 residues. The germline V gene encodes CDR1 SGHRS and CDR2 YFSETQ. Here the CDR3 DNA reads TGCGCCAGTAGGCCCGGTGGGCGCACAGATACGCAGTATTTT. Residues: CASRPGGRTDTQYF. Full variable domain (missing parts from reference TRBV5-1 and TRBJ2-3): KAGVTQTPRYLIKTRGQQVTLSCSPISGHRSVSWYQQTPGQGLQFLFEYFSETQRNKGNFPGRFSGRQFSNSRSEMNVSTLELGDSALYLCASRPGGRTDTQYFGPGTRLTVL.

This rearrangement joins TRBV28 to TRBJ1-4; D gene ambiguous. Germline V gene sequence: CDR1 MDHEN, CDR2 SYDVKM. CDR3 length equals 15 residues. Trimming cost V 3 bases and J 4 bases, with 12 bases left between them. The CDR3: CASSFQSSVNEKLFF. CDR3 sequence (DNA): TGTGCCAGCAGTTTTCAGTCTAGTGTTAATGAAAAACTGTTTTTT.

The V and J genes are TRBV2 and TRBJ1-2, with D possibly TRBD1 on 6 matching bases. CDR1 and CDR2 from the germline V gene are SNHLY and FYNNEI. Trimming shortened V by 4 bases and J by 6 bases, and 12 bases separated the two germline ends. This CDR3 is built from 13 residues. The CDR3 nucleotides read TGTGCCAGCAGTGGTGGACAGCCCGATGGCTACACCTTC. This encodes CASSGGQPDGYTF. Complete variable domain (other parts from reference TRBV2 and TRBJ1-2): EPEVTQTPSHQVTQMGQEVILRCVPISNHLYFYWYRQILGQKVEFLVSFYNNEISEKSEIFDDQFSVERPDGSNFTLKIRSTKLEDSAMYFCASSGGQPDGYTFGSGTRLTVV.

This sequence joins TRBV6-1 and TRBJ1-3; 7 bases align to TRBD1. CDR1 and CDR2 (germline): MNHNS, SASEGT. The CDR3 runs 13 residues. Trimming took 9 bases from V and 0 from J; bases not matched to a gene: 2. CDR3 bases: TGTGCCAGTGGACAGGACTCTGGAAACACCATATATTTT. Its protein is CASGQDSGNTIYF.

The chain has TRBV19 and TRBJ1-1; 7 bases line up with TRBD1. The ends lost 6 bases at V and 1 base at J; junction bases unmatched: 11. CDR3 length equals 16 residues. Germline V CDR1 and CDR2: LNHDA, SQIVND (reference sequence). CDR3 in amino acids: CASSHPTGQPNTEAFF. The CDR3, as DNA: TGTGCCAGTAGCCACCCGACGGGACAGCCGAACACTGAAGCTTTCTTT.

V usage is TRBV5-1 and J usage is TRBJ2-5; tentative D call: TRBD2 (6 bases). This CDR3 comprises 15 residues. V lost 1 base and J lost 5, with 15 bases in between. Per the germline V gene, CDR1 is SGHRS and CDR2 is YFSETQ. The CDR3, as DNA: TGCGCCAGCAGCTTGTGGGGGAGCAGCGGGGAGACCCAGTACTTC. It specifies CASSLWGSSGETQYF.

The V call is TRBV7-8, the J call TRBJ2-1, with D unclear. V lost 5 bases and J lost 0, with 14 bases in between. The germline gives CDR1 SGHVS, CDR2 FQNEAQ. This CDR3 contains 16 residues. The CDR3 loop is CASSPFDRSSYNEQFF. The CDR3 coding sequence is TGTGCCAGCAGCCCCTTTGACCGGAGCTCCTACAATGAGCAGTTCTTC.